Sequencing of this T cell receptor (beta chain) was carried out in a study of control samples from healthy donors and cancer patients. The data were produced by immunoSEQ multiplex PCR, yet TCRdb's version contains in-frame clones alone and is incomplete. The data show hundreds of thousands of clones, around 79% seen once. Germline V gene lookup returns CDR1 MDHEN and CDR2 SYDVKM. The CDR3 runs 16 residues. The V segment lost 6 bases and the J segment 2 bases; nucleotides outside the gene matches: 10. This sequence was found in a woman aged 55-70 years with lung cancer. Material for sequencing was PBMCs. This chain joins TRBV28 and TRBJ2-7, with 10 bases identical to TRBD2. The CDR3 DNA follows: TGTGCCAGCAGCTCAAATTCGCTAGCGGGAGCCTACGAGCAGTACTTC. As protein: CASSSNSLAGAYEQYF. The whole variable domain, remainder taken from reference TRBV28 and TRBJ2-7, is DVKVTQSSRYLVKRTGEKVFLECVQDMDHENMFWYRQDPGLGLRLIYFSYDVKMKEKGDIPEGYSVSREKKERFSLILESASTNQTSMYLCASSSNSLAGAYEQYFGPGTRLTVT.